A selection of T cell receptor beta chains follows, all from one sample in a study of PD-1 blockade in classical Hodgkin lymphoma. TCRdb's table, derived via immunoSEQ multiplex PCR, lists solely in-frame clones and lacks some. The sample comprises some 100,000 clones, 75% to 90% of which are singletons, and under 8% rests with the top ten. The source was peripheral blood mononuclear cells (PBMCs), collected before the second cycle of nivolumab. The source is a human donor with classical Hodgkin lymphoma. CDR3s include the opening cysteine and the closing phenylalanine or tryptophan. Each record gives: V gene, clone size, J gene, D gene, CDR3 length, CDR3 protein, CDR3 DNA. A D gene is named only where the DNA matches it firmly. The size field is filled for only some rows; it gives once, few, many or a size class.

v_gene: TRBV5-6
abundance: once
j_gene: TRBJ1-6
d_gene: -
len: 15
CDR3aa: CASSLALAGDSPLHF
CDR3nt: TGTGCCAGCAGCTTGGCCCTGGCAGGGGATTCACCCCTCCACTTT

v_gene: TRBV30
abundance: -
j_gene: TRBJ1-1
d_gene: -
len: 17
CDR3aa: CAWSVLGTWPPNTEAFF
CDR3nt: TGTGCCTGGAGTGTATTGGGGACTTGGCCCCCGAACACTGAAGCTTTCTTT

v_gene: TRBV7-9
abundance: -
j_gene: TRBJ2-7
d_gene: -
len: 12
CDR3aa: CASSLTGYEQYF
CDR3nt: TGTGCCAGCAGCTTAACAGGGTACGAGCAGTACTTC

v_gene: TRBV16
abundance: -
j_gene: TRBJ2-5
d_gene: -
len: 12
CDR3aa: CASSQFSETQYF
CDR3nt: TGTGCCAGCAGCCAATTCTCCGAGACCCAGTACTTC

v_gene: TRBV18
abundance: -
j_gene: TRBJ1-1
d_gene: -
len: 11
CDR3aa: CASSANTEAFF
CDR3nt: TGTGCCAGCTCAGCTAACACTGAAGCTTTCTTT

v_gene: TRBV28
abundance: once
j_gene: TRBJ1-1
d_gene: -
len: 12
CDR3aa: CATSQVNTEAFF
CDR3nt: TGTGCCACTTCCCAGGTGAACACTGAAGCTTTCTTT

v_gene: TRBV10-3
abundance: few
j_gene: TRBJ2-7
d_gene: -
len: 13
CDR3aa: CAISESRSHEQYF
CDR3nt: TGTGCCATCAGTGAGTCGAGGTCCCACGAGCAGTACTTC

v_gene: TRBV25-1
abundance: -
j_gene: TRBJ1-1
d_gene: TRBD1
len: 16
CDR3aa: CASSEAPRDRGTEAFF
CDR3nt: TGTGCCAGCAGTGAAGCCCCTCGGGACAGGGGAACCGAAGCTTTCTTT

v_gene: TRBV28
abundance: -
j_gene: TRBJ2-5
d_gene: TRBD2
len: 13
CDR3aa: CASRLAGEETQYF
CDR3nt: TGTGCCAGCAGACTAGCGGGAGAAGAGACCCAGTACTTC

v_gene: TRBV5-1
abundance: -
j_gene: TRBJ1-6
d_gene: -
len: 16
CDR3aa: CASSGGGGIDNSPLHF
CDR3nt: TGCGCCAGCAGTGGCGGGGGGGGCATAGATAATTCACCCCTCCACTTT

v_gene: TRBV28
abundance: -
j_gene: TRBJ2-5
d_gene: TRBD2
len: 17
CDR3aa: CASSLLAGGITRETQYF
CDR3nt: TGTGCCAGCAGTTTGCTAGCGGGGGGGATAACCAGAGAGACCCAGTACTTC

v_gene: TRBV6-5
abundance: -
j_gene: TRBJ1-1
d_gene: TRBD1
len: 15
CDR3aa: CASSMITGEGTEAFF
CDR3nt: TGTGCCAGCAGTATGATTACAGGGGAGGGCACTGAAGCTTTCTTT

v_gene: TRBV12-1
abundance: -
j_gene: TRBJ2-3
d_gene: -
len: 15
CDR3aa: CASSPYSRNTDTQYF
CDR3nt: TGTGCCAGCAGCCCTTACTCGCGGAACACAGATACGCAGTATTTT

v_gene: TRBV18
abundance: -
j_gene: TRBJ1-3
d_gene: -
len: 15
CDR3aa: CASSPPWNSGNTIYF
CDR3nt: TGTGCCAGCTCACCACCATGGAACTCTGGAAACACCATATATTTT

v_gene: TRBV5-6
abundance: -
j_gene: TRBJ2-3
d_gene: -
len: 14
CDR3aa: CASSLAQGIDTQYF
CDR3nt: TGTGCCAGCAGCTTGGCGCAGGGGATAGATACGCAGTATTTT

v_gene: TRBV11-2
abundance: once
j_gene: TRBJ1-5
d_gene: -
len: 17
CDR3aa: CASSLDRGQNSNQPQHF
CDR3nt: TGTGCCAGCAGCTTAGATCGAGGACAGAATAGCAATCAGCCCCAGCATTTT

v_gene: TRBV28
abundance: -
j_gene: TRBJ1-2
d_gene: -
len: 13
CDR3aa: CASSLIGAAGYTF
CDR3nt: TGTGCCAGCAGTTTAATAGGGGCGGCAGGCTACACCTTC

v_gene: TRBV5-1
abundance: few
j_gene: TRBJ1-6
d_gene: -
len: 14
CDR3aa: CASSLGRDNSPLHF
CDR3nt: TGCGCCAGCAGCCTGGGCAGGGATAATTCACCCCTCCACTTT

v_gene: TRBV18
abundance: -
j_gene: TRBJ2-2
d_gene: TRBD2
len: 16
CDR3aa: CASSFERGDTTGELFF
CDR3nt: TGTGCCAGCTCCTTCGAGCGGGGGGATACCACCGGGGAGCTGTTTTTT

v_gene: TRBV7-2
abundance: -
j_gene: TRBJ2-3
d_gene: TRBD2
len: 15
CDR3aa: CASSLGGGAADTQYF
CDR3nt: TGTGCCAGCAGCTTAGGCGGGGGGGCAGCAGATACGCAGTATTTT

v_gene: TRBV21-1
abundance: once
j_gene: TRBJ1-3
d_gene: -
len: 13
CDR3aa: CASSPGAGNTIYF
CDR3nt: TGTGCCAGCAGCCCAGGGGCTGGAAACACCATATATTTT

v_gene: TRBV6-5
abundance: -
j_gene: TRBJ1-1
d_gene: -
len: 16
CDR3aa: CASSYYRPWGNTEAFF
CDR3nt: TGTGCCAGCAGTTACTACAGGCCTTGGGGAAACACTGAAGCTTTCTTT

v_gene: TRBV18
abundance: -
j_gene: TRBJ1-6
d_gene: -
len: 14
CDR3aa: CASSPQTYNSPLHF
CDR3nt: TGTGCCAGCTCACCACAGACCTATAATTCACCCCTCCACTTT

v_gene: TRBV6-5
abundance: -
j_gene: TRBJ1-2
d_gene: -
len: 14
CDR3aa: CASSSPGANYGYTF
CDR3nt: TGTGCCAGCAGTTCACCGGGAGCCAACTATGGCTACACCTTC

v_gene: TRBV5-1
abundance: -
j_gene: TRBJ1-5
d_gene: TRBD1
len: 17
CDR3aa: CASSPGQGAYSNQPQHF
CDR3nt: TGCGCCAGCAGCCCGGGACAGGGGGCGTATAGCAATCAGCCCCAGCATTTT

v_gene: TRBV29-1
abundance: once
j_gene: TRBJ1-3
d_gene: -
len: 17
CDR3aa: CSVVPAGDTDSGNTIYF
CDR3nt: TGCAGCGTTGTTCCCGCAGGGGACACAGACTCTGGAAACACCATATATTTT

v_gene: TRBV9
abundance: -
j_gene: TRBJ1-1
d_gene: -
len: 14
CDR3aa: CASSEQGLNTEAFF
CDR3nt: TGTGCCAGCAGCGAACAGGGTCTTAACACTGAAGCTTTCTTT

v_gene: TRBV7-9
abundance: -
j_gene: TRBJ2-3
d_gene: TRBD1
len: 18
CDR3aa: CASSAPLSWDSSTDTQYF
CDR3nt: TGTGCCAGCAGCGCACCCCTATCGTGGGACAGTTCCACAGATACGCAGTATTTT

v_gene: TRBV5-6
abundance: -
j_gene: TRBJ1-1
d_gene: -
len: 16
CDR3aa: CASSFYRAWGNTEAFF
CDR3nt: TGTGCCAGCAGCTTCTACAGGGCGTGGGGGAACACTGAAGCTTTCTTT

v_gene: TRBV11-2
abundance: -
j_gene: TRBJ2-5
d_gene: -
len: 17
CDR3aa: CASSLGDWRRSEETQYF
CDR3nt: TGTGCCAGCAGCTTAGGGGACTGGAGAAGATCTGAAGAGACCCAGTACTTC

v_gene: TRBV5-1
abundance: -
j_gene: TRBJ2-2
d_gene: TRBD2
len: 17
CDR3aa: CASSPTSGGLRTGELFF
CDR3nt: TGCGCCAGCAGCCCGACTAGCGGGGGCCTGAGGACCGGGGAGCTGTTTTTT

v_gene: TRBV7-9
abundance: -
j_gene: TRBJ1-2
d_gene: TRBD1
len: 17
CDR3aa: CASSSAGQGAQGYGYTF
CDR3nt: TGTGCCAGCAGCTCTGCGGGACAGGGGGCGCAGGGGTATGGCTACACCTTC

v_gene: TRBV7-7
abundance: -
j_gene: TRBJ2-3
d_gene: -
len: 15
CDR3aa: CASSSGTRNTDTQYF
CDR3nt: TGTGCCAGCAGCTCCGGGACAAGAAACACAGATACGCAGTATTTT

v_gene: TRBV19
abundance: -
j_gene: TRBJ1-5
d_gene: -
len: 13
CDR3aa: CASSFQNNQPQHF
CDR3nt: TGTGCCAGTAGTTTCCAGAACAATCAGCCCCAGCATTTT

v_gene: TRBV18
abundance: few
j_gene: TRBJ1-1
d_gene: -
len: 15
CDR3aa: CASSPRGARNTEAFF
CDR3nt: TGTGCCAGCTCACCGAGGGGGGCGCGGAACACTGAAGCTTTCTTT

v_gene: TRBV11-3
abundance: -
j_gene: TRBJ2-2
d_gene: -
len: 15
CDR3aa: CASSLPTRSAGELFF
CDR3nt: TGTGCCAGCAGCCTACCGACACGCTCGGCCGGGGAGCTGTTTTTT

v_gene: TRBV18
abundance: once
j_gene: TRBJ1-5
d_gene: -
len: 13
CDR3aa: CASSPTLNQPQHF
CDR3nt: TGTGCCAGCTCACCGACCCTTAATCAGCCCCAGCATTTT

v_gene: TRBV6-5
abundance: -
j_gene: TRBJ2-5
d_gene: -
len: 14
CDR3aa: CASSATAPVGAQYF
CDR3nt: TGTGCCAGCAGTGCCACAGCGCCGGTTGGGGCCCAGTACTTC

v_gene: TRBV25-1
abundance: -
j_gene: TRBJ1-2
d_gene: -
len: 13
CDR3aa: CASQNNRVHGYTF
CDR3nt: TGTGCCAGCCAAAACAACAGGGTTCATGGCTACACCTTC

v_gene: TRBV7-9
abundance: -
j_gene: TRBJ1-4
d_gene: TRBD1
len: 15
CDR3aa: CASSVQGQANEKLFF
CDR3nt: TGTGCCAGCAGTGTACAGGGGCAAGCTAATGAAAAACTGTTTTTT

v_gene: TRBV5-8
abundance: -
j_gene: TRBJ1-2
d_gene: -
len: 12
CDR3aa: CASSFIYYGYTF
CDR3nt: TGTGCCAGCAGCTTTATTTACTATGGCTACACCTTC

v_gene: TRBV13
abundance: -
j_gene: TRBJ2-7
d_gene: TRBD1
len: 18
CDR3aa: CASSLMSASGQGSHEQYF
CDR3nt: TGTGCCAGCAGCTTAATGTCTGCGTCGGGACAGGGGTCCCACGAGCAGTACTTC

v_gene: TRBV19
abundance: -
j_gene: TRBJ1-3
d_gene: -
len: 12
CDR3aa: CASSTAGNTIYF
CDR3nt: TGTGCCAGTAGTACGGCTGGAAACACCATATATTTT

v_gene: TRBV7-2
abundance: -
j_gene: TRBJ2-2
d_gene: -
len: 15
CDR3aa: CASSLSLAGTGELFF
CDR3nt: TGTGCCAGCAGCTTATCCCTAGCAGGCACCGGGGAGCTGTTTTTT

v_gene: TRBV6-1
abundance: -
j_gene: TRBJ1-2
d_gene: TRBD1
len: 13
CDR3aa: CASRGTGGHGYTF
CDR3nt: TGTGCCAGCAGGGGGACAGGGGGTCATGGCTACACCTTC

v_gene: TRBV12-5
abundance: -
j_gene: TRBJ2-2
d_gene: -
len: 19
CDR3aa: CASGGVSKTGIRDTGELFF
CDR3nt: TGTGCTAGTGGCGGCGTTTCGAAAACAGGGATCCGCGACACCGGGGAGCTGTTTTTT

v_gene: TRBV11-3
abundance: -
j_gene: TRBJ2-6
d_gene: -
len: 16
CDR3aa: CASSPGGASGANVLTF
CDR3nt: TGTGCCAGCAGCCCGGGTGGGGCCTCTGGGGCCAACGTCCTGACTTTC

v_gene: TRBV27
abundance: -
j_gene: TRBJ2-5
d_gene: TRBD2
len: 13
CDR3aa: CASSPGGAETQYF
CDR3nt: TGTGCCAGCAGCCCCGGGGGGGCAGAGACCCAGTACTTC

v_gene: TRBV7-2
abundance: -
j_gene: TRBJ1-2
d_gene: -
len: 14
CDR3aa: CASSQEGRSYGYTF
CDR3nt: TGTGCCAGCAGCCAAGAAGGTCGGAGCTATGGCTACACCTTC

v_gene: TRBV4-1
abundance: once
j_gene: TRBJ2-5
d_gene: TRBD2
len: 17
CDR3aa: CASSKGLAGAIQETQYF
CDR3nt: TGCGCCAGCAGCAAGGGACTAGCGGGGGCTATCCAAGAGACCCAGTACTTC

v_gene: TRBV2
abundance: -
j_gene: TRBJ1-4
d_gene: -
len: 16
CDR3aa: CASSELSGRKQEKLFF
CDR3nt: TGTGCCAGCAGTGAACTGTCGGGCAGGAAACAAGAAAAACTGTTTTTT

v_gene: TRBV9
abundance: -
j_gene: TRBJ1-1
d_gene: -
len: 16
CDR3aa: CASSDGRMPLGTEAFF
CDR3nt: TGTGCCAGCAGCGATGGGCGGATGCCTCTGGGGACTGAAGCTTTCTTT